These 21 T cell receptor beta chains were sequenced from one sample in a study of blood T cell repertoires in COVID-19. This table comes from immunoSEQ multiplex PCR, and its TCRdb copy is limited to in-frame clones, with some not included. Of 120,000 or so clones in the sample, more than 75% are singletons; the top ten hold about 8%. Source material: peripheral blood. The source is a man between 45 and 60 years old with acute or convalescent COVID-19.

This clone was seen once. This rearrangement joins TRBV11-2 to TRBJ2-1; possible D gene TRBD1, 5 bases. This CDR3 region has 13 residues. Germline CDR1 SGHAT, CDR2 FQNNGV. Trimming took 5 bases from V and 9 from J, leaving 14 bases between them. CDR3 in amino acids: CASSRAGYGEQFF. DNA for the CDR3: TGTGCCAGCAGCCGTGCAGGGTATGGTGAGCAGTTCTTC.

CDR3 sequence (DNA): TGTGCCAGCAGCCAAAAGGCCCCGGGACTAGCGGGACGAGAGACCCAGTACTTC. This translates into CASSQKAPGLAGRETQYF. The rearrangement links TRBV14 to TRBJ2-5; TRBD2 agrees at 13 bases. From germline, CDR1 is SGHDN and CDR2 FVKESK. This CDR3 spans 18 amino acids. J lost 4 bases, V lost 2 bases, and 10 bases had no gene match.

This clone came up a few times. This chain uses TRBV4-3 with TRBJ1-3; maybe TRBD1 (6 bases). Germline V CDR1 and CDR2: LGHNA, YSLEER. Trimming removed 2 bases from V and 0 bases from J, with 14 bases in between. The CDR3 length is 17 residues. The CDR3 nucleotides are TGCGCCAGCAGCCAACAGTATAGGGGGTACTCTGGAAACACCATATATTTT. It codes for CASSQQYRGYSGNTIYF.

V is TRBV11-2 and J is TRBJ2-7, with 7 bases identical to TRBD2. V was clipped by 1 base and J by 3 bases; unmatched bases: 9. The V gene's germline CDR1 is SGHAT and CDR2 FQNNGV. The CDR3 spans 16 residues. The CDR3 is CASSLGWLAENYEQYF. CDR3 nucleotides: TGTGCCAGCAGCTTAGGGTGGCTAGCGGAAAACTACGAGCAGTACTTC.

This clone came up a few times. As DNA, the CDR3 is TGTGCCAGCAGCCTGTCCTACGAGCAGTACTTC. Amino acid sequence: CASSLSYEQYF. The V call is TRBV7-9, the J call TRBJ2-7; D is undetermined. Trimming cost V 5 bases and J 1 base, with 3 bases left between them. The CDR3 totals 11 residues. Per the germline V gene, CDR1 is SEHNR and CDR2 is FQNEAQ (reference sequence).

The chain joins TRBV9 to TRBJ2-7, with 8 bases that match TRBD1. The CDR3 sequence is 16 residues long. Germline CDR1 and CDR2: SGDLS and YYNGEE. With 3 bases clipped from V and 0 bases from J, the junction kept 8 bases outside the gene matches. This CDR3 reads CASSGDRGGSSYEQYF. CDR3 sequence (DNA): TGTGCCAGCAGCGGAGACAGGGGCGGCAGCTCCTACGAGCAGTACTTC. The full variable domain, rest sourced from reference TRBV9 and TRBJ2-7, is DSGVTQTPKHLITATGQRVTLRCSPRSGDLSVYWYQQSLDQGLQFLIQYYNGEERAKGNILERFSAQQFPDLHSELNLSSLELGDSALYFCASSGDRGGSSYEQYFGPGTRLTVT.

This clone showed up just once. V usage is TRBV10-2 and J usage is TRBJ1-6; TRBD1 matches 7 bases. Germline values: CDR1 WSHSY, CDR2 SAAADI. J lost 0 bases, V lost 10 bases, and 9 bases had no gene match. This CDR3 is built from 16 residues. CDR3 bases: TGCGCCACCATATTGGACAGGAGCTCCTATAATTCACCCCTCCACTTT. This translates into CATILDRSSYNSPLHF.

The chain joins TRBV2 to TRBJ2-3; TRBD2 matches at 9 bases. CDR3 length: 15 residues. Looked up from germline, CDR1 is SNHLY and CDR2 is FYNNEI. V lost 5 bases, J lost 6 bases, and 9 bases stayed unmatched. Here the CDR3 reads CASSFGAGGKDTQYF. Written as DNA, the CDR3 is TGTGCCAGCAGTTTCGGGGCGGGAGGGAAGGATACGCAGTATTTT.

V and J are TRBV15 and TRBJ2-5; 9 bases map to TRBD1. The tail of the sequence fits TRBJ2-7 better, so the J call may be wrong. The CDR3 is 17 amino acids. Germline-derived CDR1 and CDR2 are LNHNV and YYDKDF (reference sequence). CDR3 coding DNA: TGTGCCACCAGCAGCCGCCCCGGGACAGGGAGCTCCTACGAGCAGTACTTC. It translates to CATSSRPGTGSSYEQYF.

The rearrangement links TRBV10-3 to TRBJ1-1, with D perhaps matching TRBD1 (6 bases). The CDR3 is 14 amino acids. Germline V gene lookup returns CDR1 ENHRY and CDR2 SYGVKD. V lost 4 bases to trimming and J lost 1 base, with 10 bases between them. CDR3 coding DNA: TGTGCCATCAGTGTTGGGGGGGCGAACACTGAAGCTTTCTTT. Protein sequence: CAISVGGANTEAFF.

J is TRBJ1-2 and V is TRBV9, with D possibly TRBD1 on 6 matching bases. The V end was cut by 3 bases, the J end by 4 bases, with 10 bases between. In germline, CDR1 is SGDLS, CDR2 YYNGEE. The CDR3 consists of 13 residues. CDR3 loop: CASSAQGLYGYTF. The CDR3 DNA reads TGTGCCAGCAGCGCACAGGGCCTCTATGGCTACACCTTC.

The chain uses TRBV2 and TRBJ2-7; TRBD1 aligns across 7 bases. Germline V lookup: CDR1 SNHLY, CDR2 FYNNEI. Unmatched junction bases numbered 12, after V lost 6 bases and J lost 7 bases. This CDR3 has 14 amino acids. CDR3 protein: CASRTGSGAREQYF. CDR3 DNA sequence: TGTGCCAGCAGGACAGGGTCCGGAGCAAGGGAGCAGTACTTC.

The chain is built from TRBV5-1 and TRBJ2-2; tentatively, D is TRBD2 (5 bases). V was pared by 2 bases and J by 5 bases, with 16 bases between. There are 16 residues in the CDR3. CDR1 and CDR2 from the germline V gene are SGHRS and YFSETQ. This CDR3 is CASSFFGAPGTGELFF. The CDR3 nucleotides read TGCGCCAGCAGCTTCTTCGGCGCGCCGGGGACCGGGGAGCTGTTTTTT.

The J gene is TRBJ1-1, the V gene TRBV20-1, with D unclear. Germline values: CDR1 DFQATT, CDR2 SNEGSKA (reference sequence). The V end lost 5 bases, the J end lost 2 bases, and 6 bases lay between the germline ends. The CDR3 covers 11 residues. In DNA, the CDR3 is TGCAGTGCTTTTAAAAACACTGAAGCTTTCTTT. It yields the protein CSAFKNTEAFF.

The chain uses TRBV10-3 and TRBJ2-5; 8 nucleotides line up with TRBD2. This CDR3 spans 16 amino acids. The V gene end was trimmed by 4 bases and the J gene end by 0 bases; junction bases not matched to a gene: 7. Looked up from germline, CDR1 is ENHRY and CDR2 is SYGVKD. The CDR3 nucleotides read TGTGCCATCAGTGGTAGACGGCGGGGGGACCAAGAGACCCAGTACTTC. Its translation: CAISGRRRGDQETQYF.

The V gene is TRBV4-3, the J gene TRBJ2-7; 8 positions match TRBD2. This CDR3 is built from 15 residues. The V gene end was trimmed by 1 base and the J gene end by 4 bases; junction bases not matched to a gene: 6. Germline values: CDR1 LGHNA, CDR2 YSLEER. The CDR3 DNA sequence: TGCGCCAGCAGCCAAGCGGGAGGGCCGATGTACGAGCAGTACTTC. Protein product: CASSQAGGPMYEQYF.

The DNA for the CDR3 is TGTGCCATCAGGGACCCCCGGGACAGTGATCAGCCCCAGCATTTT. It encodes CAIRDPRDSDQPQHF. The chain links TRBV10-3 to TRBJ1-5; 7 bases map to TRBD1. The germline V gene has CDR1 ENHRY and CDR2 SYGVKD. V trimming: 6 bases; J trimming: 5 bases; junction bases outside the gene matches: 10. The CDR3 is made up of 15 amino acids.

The J gene is TRBJ1-1, the V gene TRBV5-1, with 7 positions matching TRBD1. V shed 6 bases and J 4 bases; nucleotides not matched to a gene: 18. The CDR3 length is 17 residues. The V gene's germline CDR1 is SGHRS and CDR2 YFSETQ. This CDR3 is CASNPGQTFSKGTEAFF. CDR3 coding DNA: TGCGCCAGCAACCCGGGACAGACCTTTTCTAAGGGCACTGAAGCTTTCTTT.

The V gene is TRBV12-5, the J gene TRBJ1-2; D not resolved. V dropped 3 bases and J dropped 6 bases, with 5 bases sitting between them. The germline CDR1 and CDR2 sequences are LGHNT and FRNRAP. This CDR3 region has 11 residues. The CDR3 DNA follows: TGTGCTAGTGGTTTCCGAGATGGCTACACCTTC. It encodes CASGFRDGYTF.

The chain recombines TRBV24-1 with TRBJ2-1, with D maybe TRBD1 (6 bases). Germline-derived CDR1 and CDR2 are KGHDR and SFDVKD. This CDR3 is built from 16 residues. V lost 7 bases, J lost 3 bases, and 18 bases lay in between. The CDR3 spells CATSSSTGPFYNEQFF. CDR3 sequence (DNA): TGTGCCACCAGCAGCTCCACAGGGCCCTTCTACAATGAGCAGTTCTTC.

This chain's CDR3 is CASSHGPSGSSYEQYF. CDR3 bases: TGCGCCAGCAGCCATGGTCCTAGCGGGAGCTCCTACGAGCAGTACTTC. The V and J genes are TRBV4-1 and TRBJ2-7; 10 nucleotides agree with TRBD2. Germline loops: CDR1 MGHRA, CDR2 YSYEKL. V lost 3 bases to trimming and J lost 0 bases; unmatched junction nucleotides: 5. The CDR3 length is 16 residues.